This passage covers 9 T cell receptor beta chains from one sample sequenced in a study of T cell changes during pregnancy in multiple sclerosis. Profiled with immunoSEQ multiplex PCR; TCRdb holds only in-frame clones, not every one. The repertoire holds tens of thousands of clones, with roughly 90% as singletons. Here the sequenced sample was peripheral blood, taken in the third trimester of pregnancy. The receptors derive from a female donor in good health, enrolled as a control in a pregnancy study.

The chain has TRBV9 and TRBJ1-2; 9 nucleotides agree with TRBD1. CDR1 is SGDLS and CDR2 is YYNGEE in the germline V gene. CDR3 size: 17 residues. V shed 3 bases and J 3 bases; nucleotides not matched to a gene: 12. In DNA form, the CDR3 reads TGTGCCAGCAGCGGGTGGGGACAGGGTAAGTCCCACTATGGCTACACCTTC. Translating it yields CASSGWGQGKSHYGYTF.

The genes are TRBV5-1 and TRBJ1-1; TRBD1 might be the D (5 bases). Germline V gene lookup returns CDR1 SGHRS and CDR2 YFSETQ. The CDR3 loop spans 16 amino acids. Trimming left V 4 bases short and J 1 base short, with 17 bases between. The CDR3 DNA is TGCGCCAGCAGCCCTCCCTCGGGACTCCAGAACACTGAAGCTTTCTTT. Its translation: CASSPPSGLQNTEAFF.

The rearrangement uses TRBV5-1 and TRBJ1-2; D call uncertain. With 4 bases removed from V and 8 bases from J, the gap between germline ends came to 15 bases. The CDR3 loop spans 13 amino acids. CDR1 and CDR2 from the germline V gene are SGHRS and YFSETQ. CDR3 DNA sequence: TGCGCCAGCAGCGCTCATGAGGAAAGCGGCTACACCTTC. Amino acids: CASSAHEESGYTF. The full variable domain, with the rest looked up from reference TRBV5-1 and TRBJ1-2, is KAGVTQTPRYLIKTRGQQVTLSCSPISGHRSVSWYQQTPGQGLQFLFEYFSETQRNKGNFPGRFSGRQFSNSRSEMNVSTLELGDSALYLCASSAHEESGYTFGSGTRLTVV.

The chain carries TRBV18 and TRBJ1-1; 8 bases line up with TRBD1. Per the germline V gene, CDR1 is KGHSH and CDR2 is LQKENI. V trimming: 5 bases; J trimming: 5 bases; junction bases outside the gene matches: 10. The CDR3 runs 15 residues. DNA for the CDR3: TGTGCCAGCTCATCTCCAGGGGGCGCTTATACTGAAGCTTTCTTT. This encodes CASSSPGGAYTEAFF.

The V call is TRBV28, the J call TRBJ1-1; 7 nucleotides agree with TRBD1. The CDR3 consists of 15 residues. V shed 2 bases, J shed 4 bases, and the junction held 7 bases outside the gene matches. Germline CDR1 MDHEN, CDR2 SYDVKM. The DNA of the CDR3 is TGTGCCAGCAGTTTAACAGGGGTAGGGGGCACTGAAGCTTTCTTT. Encoded protein: CASSLTGVGGTEAFF.

The chain uses TRBV7-9 and TRBJ2-7; tentative D call: TRBD1 (5 bases). Germline V gives CDR1 SEHNR, CDR2 FQNEAQ (reference sequence). The CDR3 is 14 residues long. V shed 4 bases and J shed 4 bases, with 14 bases lying between them. The CDR3 sequence is CASSYEAGRYEQYF. The CDR3 DNA reads as TGTGCCAGCAGCTATGAGGCAGGGCGGTACGAGCAGTACTTC.

This clone has just one count. The DNA of the CDR3 is TGTGCCTGGACGCCGGGAGTAGGCACCAATGAGCAGTTCTTC. As protein: CAWTPGVGTNEQFF. The chain links TRBV30 to TRBJ2-1, with a weak D call TRBD2 (6 bases). The CDR3 has 14 residues. V lost 4 bases and J lost 6, with 16 bases in between. Germline CDR1 GTSNPN, CDR2 SVGIG (reference sequence). The full variable domain, rest sourced from reference TRBV30 and TRBJ2-1, is SQTIHQWPATLVQPVGSPLSLECTVEGTSNPNLYWYRQAAGRGLQLLFYSVGIGQISSEVPQNLSASRPQDRQFILSSKKLLLSDSGFYLCAWTPGVGTNEQFFGPGTRLTVL.

The V and J genes are TRBV28 and TRBJ1-3; possible D gene TRBD1, 6 bases. V lost 6 bases, J lost 0 bases, and 12 bases lay in between. The germline CDR1 and CDR2 sequences are MDHEN and SYDVKM. CDR3 size: 15 residues. The CDR3 is CASRATGTSGNTIYF. In DNA form, the CDR3 reads TGTGCCAGCAGGGCGACAGGCACCTCTGGAAACACCATATATTTT. The full variable domain, its missing parts supplied by reference TRBV28 and TRBJ1-3, is DVKVTQSSRYLVKRTGEKVFLECVQDMDHENMFWYRQDPGLGLRLIYFSYDVKMKEKGDIPEGYSVSREKKERFSLILESASTNQTSMYLCASRATGTSGNTIYFGEGSWLTVV.

Comment on this clone: The same CDR3 also results from other DNA sequences found in this sample. This chain uses TRBV9 with TRBJ2-5; 12 bases match TRBD2. This CDR3 region has 15 residues. V was pared by 3 bases and J by 5 bases, with 5 bases of the junction left unmatched. Germline V lookup: CDR1 SGDLS, CDR2 YYNGEE. The CDR3 sequence is CASSASSGGAETQYF. The CDR3 DNA sequence: TGTGCCAGCAGCGCGTCTAGCGGGGGGGCCGAGACCCAGTACTTC.